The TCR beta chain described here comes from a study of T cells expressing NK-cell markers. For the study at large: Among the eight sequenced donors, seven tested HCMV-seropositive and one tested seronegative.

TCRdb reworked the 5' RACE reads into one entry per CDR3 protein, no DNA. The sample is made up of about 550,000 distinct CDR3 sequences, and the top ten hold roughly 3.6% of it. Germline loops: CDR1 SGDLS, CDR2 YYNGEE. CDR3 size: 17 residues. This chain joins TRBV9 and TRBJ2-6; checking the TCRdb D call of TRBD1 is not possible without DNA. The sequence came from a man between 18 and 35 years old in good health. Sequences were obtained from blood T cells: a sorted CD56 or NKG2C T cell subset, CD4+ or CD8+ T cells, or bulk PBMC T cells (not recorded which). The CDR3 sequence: CASSVGQGELGANVLTF. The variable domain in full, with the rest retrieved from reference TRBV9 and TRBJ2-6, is DSGVTQTPKHLITATGQRVTLRCSPRSGDLSVYWYQQSLDQGLQFLIQYYNGEERAKGNILERFSAQQFPDLHSELNLSSLELGDSALYFCASSVGQGELGANVLTFGAGSRLTVL.